This T cell receptor beta chain was identified in a study of blood T cell repertoires in COVID-19. In the study overall: COVID-19 samples from acute and convalescent phases originated in the United States, Italy and Spain. The analysed material was cDNA or gDNA that came from T cells, B-cell-depleted T cells, or PBMCs.

CDR1 is LGHDT and CDR2 is YNNKEL in the germline V gene (reference sequence). The CDR3 spans 13 residues. V dropped 2 bases and J dropped 7 bases, with 6 bases sitting between them. Per the authors' pipeline: Amplification with reference gene primers provided the estimates of nucleated cell counts. TCRdb's table, derived via immunoSEQ multiplex PCR, lists solely in-frame clones and lacks some. The V and J calls and clone size were taken over from that table, and D and trimming were inferred from the DNA. The repertoire includes under 60,000 clones, around 90% of them detected once, and roughly 13% sits in the top ten.

The sequence was obtained from a human donor with active COVID-19. The donor label of this sample is uncertain. This chain connects TRBV3-1 (or the pseudogene TRBV3-2) to TRBJ1-6, with a weak D call TRBD1 (5 bases). The sample taken for sequencing was peripheral blood. The CDR3 sequence is CASSQQGNSPLHF. CDR3 DNA: TGTGCCAGCAGCCAACAGGGAAATTCACCCCTCCACTTT.